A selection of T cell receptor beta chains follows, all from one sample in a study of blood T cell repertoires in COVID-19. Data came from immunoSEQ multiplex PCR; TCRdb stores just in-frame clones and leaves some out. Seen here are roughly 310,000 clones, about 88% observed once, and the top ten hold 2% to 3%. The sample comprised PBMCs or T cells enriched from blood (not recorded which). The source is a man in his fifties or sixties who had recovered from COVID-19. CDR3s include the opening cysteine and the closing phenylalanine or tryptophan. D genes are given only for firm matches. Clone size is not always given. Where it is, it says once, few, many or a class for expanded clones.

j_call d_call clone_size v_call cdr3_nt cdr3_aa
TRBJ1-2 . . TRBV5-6 TGTGCCAGCAGCTTGAGAGGGAAAATTGATGGCTACACCTTC CASSLRGKIDGYTF
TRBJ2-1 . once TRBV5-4 TGTGCCAGCAGCTTGGGTAGCGGAGCCAACAATGAGCAGTTCTTC CASSLGSGANNEQFF
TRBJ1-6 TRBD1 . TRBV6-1 TGTGCCAGCAGTGAAGCGACAGGGGGATATAATTCACCCCTCCACTTT CASSEATGGYNSPLHF
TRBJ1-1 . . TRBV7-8 TGTGCCAGCAGCTTGCGCTATGGGGGGGCGTGGGCTGAAGCTTTCTTT CASSLRYGGAWAEAFF
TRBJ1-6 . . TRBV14 TGTGCCAGCAGCCACGGGTCCAACCTCTATAATTCACCCCTCCACTTT CASSHGSNLYNSPLHF
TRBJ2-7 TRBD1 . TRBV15 TGTGCCACCAGCAGAGATCGAAGCAGGGGGCACTACGAGCAGTACTTC CATSRDRSRGHYEQYF
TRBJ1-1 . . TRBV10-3 TGTGCCATCAGTACAGGGAACACTGAAGCTTTCTTT CAISTGNTEAFF
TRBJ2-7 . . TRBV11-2 TGTGCCAGCAGCTTAAACGGGGGAACCTACGAGCAGTACTTC CASSLNGGTYEQYF
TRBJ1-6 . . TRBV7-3 TGTGCCAGCAGTTCAGGAAACGCGAATTCACCCCTCCACTTT CASSSGNANSPLHF
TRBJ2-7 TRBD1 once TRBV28 TGTGCCAGCAACGGACAGGCGACCTACGAGCAGTACTTC CASNGQATYEQYF
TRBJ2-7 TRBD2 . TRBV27 TGTGCCAGCATCCGACGGCTAGCGGGAAACTACGAGCAGTACTTC CASIRRLAGNYEQYF
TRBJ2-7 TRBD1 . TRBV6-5 TGTGCCAGCAGAAACAGGGGGCCCTACGAGCAGTACTTC CASRNRGPYEQYF
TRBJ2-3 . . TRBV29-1 TGCAGCGTTGTAATCGGGAGTGGCACAGATACGCAGTATTTT CSVVIGSGTDTQYF
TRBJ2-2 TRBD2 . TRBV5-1 TGCGCCAGCAGCTTGGGCCTAGCGGGAGAGACGGCCGGGGAGCTGTTTTTT CASSLGLAGETAGELFF
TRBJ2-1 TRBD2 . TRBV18 TGTGCCAGCTCAGCCAAACCGGGACTAGCGGGCTACAATGAGCAGTTCTTC CASSAKPGLAGYNEQFF
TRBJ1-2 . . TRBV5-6 TGTGCCAGCAGCTCATCAACTTTCTCCTACTATGGCTACACCTTC CASSSSTFSYYGYTF
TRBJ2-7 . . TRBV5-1 TGCGCCAGCAGCTTGGCCACAGGGCTTAACGAGCAGTACTTC CASSLATGLNEQYF
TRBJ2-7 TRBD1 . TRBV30 TGTGCCTGGACACAGGGGGCCAACGAGCAGTACTTC CAWTQGANEQYF
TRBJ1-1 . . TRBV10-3 TGTGCCATCAGTGATTTAAAGAACACTGAAGCTTTCTTT CAISDLKNTEAFF
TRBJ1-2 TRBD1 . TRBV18 TGTGCCAGCTCACCAATGGGACAGGGCGGCTATGGCTACACCTTC CASSPMGQGGYGYTF
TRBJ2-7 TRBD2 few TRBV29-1 TGCAGCGTTACTAGCGGGAGGAACTACGAGCAGTACTTC CSVTSGRNYEQYF
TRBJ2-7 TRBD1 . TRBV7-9 TGTGCCAGCAGCACCACCGGGACAGCGAAAAGCTCCTACGAGCAGTACTTC CASSTTGTAKSSYEQYF
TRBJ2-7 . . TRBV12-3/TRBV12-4 TGTGCCAGCAGTTTATCAGGGCTGGTAAAGTACTTC CASSLSGLVKYF
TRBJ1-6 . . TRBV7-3 TGTGCCAGCAGCTTAGGCCAGGGGAGCTCACCCCTCCACTTT CASSLGQGSSPLHF
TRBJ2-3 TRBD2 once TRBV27 TGTGCCAGCAGTTTAGCGGGAGACTTCGTAGATACGCAGTATTTT CASSLAGDFVDTQYF
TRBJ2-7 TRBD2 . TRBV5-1 TGCGCCAGCAGCTTGGAGGGACTAGCCGGTAGCGGGCAGTACTTC CASSLEGLAGSGQYF
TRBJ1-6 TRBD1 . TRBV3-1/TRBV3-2 TGTGCCAGCAGCTCCCAGATGTTAGGACAGGCGACTTCACCCCTCCACTTT CASSSQMLGQATSPLHF
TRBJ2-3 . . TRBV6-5 TGTGCCAGCAGCTGGACTGGAGATACGCAGTATTTT CASSWTGDTQYF
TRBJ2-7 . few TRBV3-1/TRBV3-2 TGTGCCAGCAGCCACACCCTAAAGGGGCCATACGAGCAGTACTTC CASSHTLKGPYEQYF
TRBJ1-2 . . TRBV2 TGTGCCAGCAGTGAGGCGGCGGGAGACGGGACCCACCTAATGCGGGACTATGGCTACACCTTC CASSEAAGDGTHLMRDYGYTF
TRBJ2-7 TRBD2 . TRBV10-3 TGTGCCATCGCGCGGGAGGCCTACGAGCAGTACTTC CAIAREAYEQYF
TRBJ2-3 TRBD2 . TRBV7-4 TGTGCCAGCAGCCCAAGAGCTCTACAGCGGGGGAGTTCTAGCACAGATACGCAGTATTTT CASSPRALQRGSSSTDTQYF
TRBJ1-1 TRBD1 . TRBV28 TGTGCCAGCAGTAGATCGACAGGGGGAGGGACTGAAGCTTTCTTT CASSRSTGGGTEAFF
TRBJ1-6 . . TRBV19 TGTGCCAGTAGCCGACAGCCTAATTCACCCCTCCACTTT CASSRQPNSPLHF
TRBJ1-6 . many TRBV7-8 TGTGCCAGCAGCTCACTTGGGGGAGGCTCACCCCTCCACTTT CASSSLGGGSPLHF
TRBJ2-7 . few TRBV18 TGTGCCAGCTCACCAGCAGGCTCCTACGAGCAGTACTTC CASSPAGSYEQYF
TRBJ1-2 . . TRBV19 TGTGCCAGTAGTATTCGTACAGGAACTGGCGGCTACACCTTC CASSIRTGTGGYTF
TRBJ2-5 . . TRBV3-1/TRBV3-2 TGTGCCAGCAGCCAAAGATTAGGGACTGAGTCTTCCCAGTACTTC CASSQRLGTESSQYF
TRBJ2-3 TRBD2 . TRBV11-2 TGTGCCAGCAGCTTAGTTTGGACTAGCGGGGGTTTTGGCACAGATACGCAGTATTTT CASSLVWTSGGFGTDTQYF
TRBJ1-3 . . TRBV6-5 TGTGCCAGCAGCCCGACCAGCTTCGGCGGCACCATATATTTT CASSPTSFGGTIYF
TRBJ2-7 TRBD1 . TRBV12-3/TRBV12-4 TGTGCCAGCAGTCCGACAGGGACCTACGAGCAGTACTTC CASSPTGTYEQYF
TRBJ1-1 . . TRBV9 TGTGCCAGCAGCGTAGCCGGACAATTGAACACTGAAGCTTTCTTT CASSVAGQLNTEAFF
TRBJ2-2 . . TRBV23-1 TGCGCCAGCAGGACTGAGGATCGGGTAAACACCGGGGAGCTGTTTTTT CASRTEDRVNTGELFF
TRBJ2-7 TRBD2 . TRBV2 TGTGCCAGCAGGGGGATTAGCGGGGGGCACGAGCAGTACTTC CASRGISGGHEQYF
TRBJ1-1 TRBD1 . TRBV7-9 TGTGCCAGCAGCCGGCGGACAGGGGTATTTGACACTGAAGCTTTCTTT CASSRRTGVFDTEAFF
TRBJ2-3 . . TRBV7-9 TGTGCCAGCAGCCGGACGGGAGCAGTAGATACGCAGTATTTT CASSRTGAVDTQYF
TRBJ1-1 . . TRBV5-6 TGTGCCAGCAGCTTGATCAGGGGCCCTGAAGCTTTCTTT CASSLIRGPEAFF
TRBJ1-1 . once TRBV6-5 TGTGCCAGCAGACAAAAGGGGATGAACACTGAAGCTTTCTTT CASRQKGMNTEAFF
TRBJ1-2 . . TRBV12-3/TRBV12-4 TGTGCCAGCAGTTGGGGGGGTCTTGCTGGCTACACCTTC CASSWGGLAGYTF
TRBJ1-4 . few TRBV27 TGTGCCAGCAGTTTATATTCAGGGGCAACTAATGAAAAACTGTTTTTT CASSLYSGATNEKLFF
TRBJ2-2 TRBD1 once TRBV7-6 TGTGCCAGCAGCCAACCGGGACAGGGGGGGATCGCGAACACCGGGGAGCTGTTTTTT CASSQPGQGGIANTGELFF
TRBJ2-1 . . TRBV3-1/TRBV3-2 TGTGCCAGCAGCCCAAACCGGAGGTTAGGCAATGAGCAGTTCTTC CASSPNRRLGNEQFF
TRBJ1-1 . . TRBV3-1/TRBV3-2 TGTGCCAGCAGCCAAGTGGGAGCCCTCGGCCCATTAAACACTGAAGCTTTCTTT CASSQVGALGPLNTEAFF